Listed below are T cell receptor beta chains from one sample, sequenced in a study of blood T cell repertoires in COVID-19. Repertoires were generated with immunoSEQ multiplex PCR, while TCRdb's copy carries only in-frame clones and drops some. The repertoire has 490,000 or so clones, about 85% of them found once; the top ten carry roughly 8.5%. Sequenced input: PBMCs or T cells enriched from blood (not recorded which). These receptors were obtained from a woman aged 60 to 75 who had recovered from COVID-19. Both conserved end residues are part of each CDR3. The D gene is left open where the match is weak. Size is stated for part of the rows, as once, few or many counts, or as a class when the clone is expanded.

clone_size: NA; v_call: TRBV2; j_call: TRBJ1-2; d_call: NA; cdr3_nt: TGTGCCAGGGAGTCAGACAGGCAAGCTAACTATGGCTACACCTTC; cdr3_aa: CARESDRQANYGYTF
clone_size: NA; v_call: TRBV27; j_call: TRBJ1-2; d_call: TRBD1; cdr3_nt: TGTGCCAGCAGTTTAGGGCCGGGACAGACCTATGGCTACACCTTC; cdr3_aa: CASSLGPGQTYGYTF
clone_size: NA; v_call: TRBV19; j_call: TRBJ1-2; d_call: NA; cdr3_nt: TGTGCCAGTAGTCCCCCGACTGCCAGGGAAACTAGCGGCTACACCTTC; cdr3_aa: CASSPPTARETSGYTF
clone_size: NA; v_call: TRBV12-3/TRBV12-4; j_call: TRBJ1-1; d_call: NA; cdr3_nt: TGTGCCAGCAGGCGGGGGGACACTGAAGCTTTCTTT; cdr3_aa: CASRRGDTEAFF
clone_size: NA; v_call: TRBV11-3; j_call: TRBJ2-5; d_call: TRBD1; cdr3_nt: TGTGCCAGCAGCTTGGGGACAGGTCAAGAGACCCAGTACTTC; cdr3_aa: CASSLGTGQETQYF
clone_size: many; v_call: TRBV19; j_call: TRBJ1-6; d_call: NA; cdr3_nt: TGTGCCAGTAAGGTAAGGGGCGAGAATAATTCACCCCTCCACTTT; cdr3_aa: CASKVRGENNSPLHF
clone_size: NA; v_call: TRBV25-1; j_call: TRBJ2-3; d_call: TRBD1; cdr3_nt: TGTGCCAGCAGTGGCCCGCGGACAGGGGATGATGATACGCAGTATTTT; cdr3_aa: CASSGPRTGDDDTQYF
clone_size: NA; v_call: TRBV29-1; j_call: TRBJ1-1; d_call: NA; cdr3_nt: TGCAGCGTCCGATTGATGTACAGGGTGGGGACTGAAGCTTTCTTT; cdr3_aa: CSVRLMYRVGTEAFF
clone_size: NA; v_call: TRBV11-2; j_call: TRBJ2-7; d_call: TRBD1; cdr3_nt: TGTGCCAGCAGCCTGACGGACAGGGGCCCCTACGAGCAGTACTTC; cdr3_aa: CASSLTDRGPYEQYF
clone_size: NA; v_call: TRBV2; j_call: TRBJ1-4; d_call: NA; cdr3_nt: TGTGCCAGCAGCGAACAGGGTTTAACTAATGAAAAACTGTTTTTT; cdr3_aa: CASSEQGLTNEKLFF
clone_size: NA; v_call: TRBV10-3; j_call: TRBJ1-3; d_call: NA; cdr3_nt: TGTGCCACCAGGGCTACAGGGACTGGAAACACCATATATTTT; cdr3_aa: CATRATGTGNTIYF
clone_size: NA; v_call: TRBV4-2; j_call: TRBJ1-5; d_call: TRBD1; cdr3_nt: TGTGCCAGCGCCCCAGGGACAGCTAGCAATCAGCCCCAGCATTTT; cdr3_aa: CASAPGTASNQPQHF
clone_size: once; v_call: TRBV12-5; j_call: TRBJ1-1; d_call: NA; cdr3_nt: TGTGCTAGTGCCCTACGAGGGCAGAACACTGAAGCTTTCTTT; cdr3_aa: CASALRGQNTEAFF
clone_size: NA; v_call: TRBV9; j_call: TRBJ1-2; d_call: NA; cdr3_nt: TGTGCCAGCAGCGCCTATACAGGGAACTATGGCTACACCTTC; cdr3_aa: CASSAYTGNYGYTF
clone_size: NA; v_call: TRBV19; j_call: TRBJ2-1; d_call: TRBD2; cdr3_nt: TGTGCCAGTAGTATGCTAGCGGGGGTCTCCCGGTTCTTC; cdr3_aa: CASSMLAGVSRFF
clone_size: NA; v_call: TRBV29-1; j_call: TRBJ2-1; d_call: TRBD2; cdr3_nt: TGCAGCGCTGGGGGAGGGTACAATGAGCAGTTCTTC; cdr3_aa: CSAGGGYNEQFF
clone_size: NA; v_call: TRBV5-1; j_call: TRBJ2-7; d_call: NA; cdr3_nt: TGCGCCAGCAGCTTGGCAGGACAGACCCCCTACGAGCAGTACTTC; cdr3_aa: CASSLAGQTPYEQYF
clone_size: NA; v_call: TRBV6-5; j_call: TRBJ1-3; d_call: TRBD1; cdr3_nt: TGTGCCAGCAGAGACAGGGCTGGAAACACCATATATTTT; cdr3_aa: CASRDRAGNTIYF
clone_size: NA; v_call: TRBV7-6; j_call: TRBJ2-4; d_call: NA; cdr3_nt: TGTGCCAGCAGCACCAGCCGGGACATTCATGGCATTCAGTACTTC; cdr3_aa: CASSTSRDIHGIQYF
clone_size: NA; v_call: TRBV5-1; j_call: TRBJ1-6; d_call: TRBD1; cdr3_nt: TGCGCCAGCAGCCTCTCTTCGGGACAGGGGGATTCACCCCTCCACTTT; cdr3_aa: CASSLSSGQGDSPLHF
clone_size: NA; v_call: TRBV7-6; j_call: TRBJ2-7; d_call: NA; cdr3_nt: TGTGCCAGCGTTGGGGAGGAGAACGAGCAGTACTTC; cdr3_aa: CASVGEENEQYF
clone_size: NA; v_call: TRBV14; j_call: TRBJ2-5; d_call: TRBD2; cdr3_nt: TGTGCCAGCAGCCAAGGGCGGGGGGGCCAAGAGACCCAGTACTTC; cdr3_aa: CASSQGRGGQETQYF
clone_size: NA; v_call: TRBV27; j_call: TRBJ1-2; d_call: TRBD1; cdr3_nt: TGTGCCAGCAGTTTGGGGACAGGGTATAATGGCTACACCTTC; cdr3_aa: CASSLGTGYNGYTF
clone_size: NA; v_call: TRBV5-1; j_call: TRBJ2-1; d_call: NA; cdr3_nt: TGCGCCAGCAGCTTAACAGGAGATGTATACAATGAGCAGTTCTTC; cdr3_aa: CASSLTGDVYNEQFF
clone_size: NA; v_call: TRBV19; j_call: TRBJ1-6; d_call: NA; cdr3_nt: TGTGCCAGTAGTATAGTCTGGCAGGGGTTCAATTCACCCCTCCACTTT; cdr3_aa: CASSIVWQGFNSPLHF
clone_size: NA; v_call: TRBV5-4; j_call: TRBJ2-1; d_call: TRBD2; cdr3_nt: TGTGCCAGCAGCTCTATTAGCGGGGGGGCCTACAATGAGCAGTTCTTC; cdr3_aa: CASSSISGGAYNEQFF
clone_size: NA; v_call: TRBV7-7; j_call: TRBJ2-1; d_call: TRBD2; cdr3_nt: TGTGCCAGCAGCCCGGGACTAGCGGGGGGCGGAGGGAATGAGCAGTTCTTC; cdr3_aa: CASSPGLAGGGGNEQFF
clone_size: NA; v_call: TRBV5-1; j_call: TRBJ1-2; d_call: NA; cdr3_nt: TGCGCCAGCAGCCCCGACAGGTTATATGGCTACACCTTC; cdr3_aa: CASSPDRLYGYTF
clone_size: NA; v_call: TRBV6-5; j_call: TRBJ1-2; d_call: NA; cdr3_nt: TGTGCCAGCAGTCACGACACATTGCTCAACTATGGCTACACCTTC; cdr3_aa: CASSHDTLLNYGYTF
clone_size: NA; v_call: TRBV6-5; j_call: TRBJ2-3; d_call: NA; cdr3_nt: TGTGCCAGCAGAGTTACGGGACTCAGTTTCGGGCAGTATTTT; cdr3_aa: CASRVTGLSFGQYF
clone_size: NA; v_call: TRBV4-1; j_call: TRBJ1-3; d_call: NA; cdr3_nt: TGCGCCAGCAGCCAAGTCGACAGGTCGACTGGAAACACCATATATTTT; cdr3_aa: CASSQVDRSTGNTIYF
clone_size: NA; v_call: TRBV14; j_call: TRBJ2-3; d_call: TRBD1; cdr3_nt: TGTGCCAGCAGACAGACAGGGGAGTACACAGATACGCAGTATTTT; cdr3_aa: CASRQTGEYTDTQYF
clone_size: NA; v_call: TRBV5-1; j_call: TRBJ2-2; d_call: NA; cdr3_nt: TGCGCCAGCAGCCCAATGAGGAACACCGGGGAGCTGTTTTTT; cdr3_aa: CASSPMRNTGELFF
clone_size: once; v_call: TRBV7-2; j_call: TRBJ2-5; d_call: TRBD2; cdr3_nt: TGTGCCAGCAGCTTAGGTAGCGGGGGTGTAGGGGAGACCCAGTACTTC; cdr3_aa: CASSLGSGGVGETQYF
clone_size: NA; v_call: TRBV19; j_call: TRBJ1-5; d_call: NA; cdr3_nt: TGTGCCAGTAGAAATTGGGGGCAGGGACATCAGCCCCAGCATTTT; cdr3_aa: CASRNWGQGHQPQHF
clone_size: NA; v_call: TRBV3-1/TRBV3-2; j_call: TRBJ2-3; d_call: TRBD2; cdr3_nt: TGTGCCAGCAGCCAAGCTCGGTTTAGCGGGGGCACAGATACGCAGTATTTT; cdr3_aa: CASSQARFSGGTDTQYF
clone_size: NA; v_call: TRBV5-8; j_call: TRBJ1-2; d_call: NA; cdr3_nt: TGTGCCAGCACTCCGGGGGGGCGCTCTGGCTACACCTTC; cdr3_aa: CASTPGGRSGYTF
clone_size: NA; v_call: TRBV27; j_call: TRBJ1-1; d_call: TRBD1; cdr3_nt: TGTGCCAGCAGAGAAACAGGGGTGGAGAACACTGAAGCTTTCTTT; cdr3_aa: CASRETGVENTEAFF
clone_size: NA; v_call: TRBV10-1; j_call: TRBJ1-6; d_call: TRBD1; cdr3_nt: TGCGCCAGCAGCGGACAGGGGATTAATTCACCCCTCCACTTT; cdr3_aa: CASSGQGINSPLHF
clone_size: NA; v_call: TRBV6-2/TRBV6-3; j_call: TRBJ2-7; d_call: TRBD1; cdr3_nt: TGTGCCAGCAGCCGCCTTGGGACAGCCTACGAGCAGTACTTC; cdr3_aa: CASSRLGTAYEQYF
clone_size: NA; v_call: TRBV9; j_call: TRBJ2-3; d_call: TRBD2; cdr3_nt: TGTGCCAGCAGCGATAGCGGGGGCACAGATACGCAGTATTTT; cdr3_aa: CASSDSGGTDTQYF
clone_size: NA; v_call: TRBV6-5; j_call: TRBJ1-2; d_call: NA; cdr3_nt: TGTGCCAGCAGTTTGAGGCAGGACTCTAACTATGGCTACACCTTC; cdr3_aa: CASSLRQDSNYGYTF
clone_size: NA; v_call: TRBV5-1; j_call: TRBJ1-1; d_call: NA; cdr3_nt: TGCGCCAGCAGCTTTGCGGGGAACACTGAAGCTTTCTTT; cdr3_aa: CASSFAGNTEAFF
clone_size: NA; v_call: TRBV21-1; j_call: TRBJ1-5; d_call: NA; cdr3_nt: TGTGCCAGCAGCAAAGGGGGGGACAGCCCCAATCAGCCCCAGCATTTT; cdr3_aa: CASSKGGDSPNQPQHF
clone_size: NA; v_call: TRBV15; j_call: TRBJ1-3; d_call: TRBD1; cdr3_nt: TGTGCCACCAGCATCTTCCGCCAGACAGGGAGCTCTGGAAACACCATATATTTT; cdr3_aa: CATSIFRQTGSSGNTIYF
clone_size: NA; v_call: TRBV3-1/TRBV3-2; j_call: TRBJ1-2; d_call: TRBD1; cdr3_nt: TGTGCCAGCAGCCGGGAAGGGGGCTCCTATGGCTACACCTTC; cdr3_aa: CASSREGGSYGYTF